These 28 T cell receptor beta chains came from one sample sequenced in a study of blood T cell repertoires in COVID-19. The table came from immunoSEQ multiplex PCR; TCRdb's copy has only in-frame clones and leaves some out. The data contain 100,000 or so clones, 88% of them singletons. Sequencing was done on a sample of peripheral blood. The receptors come from an older woman with acute or convalescent COVID-19.

J is TRBJ2-1 and V is TRBV14; 10 positions match TRBD2. The CDR3 runs to 16 residues. V lost 0 bases, J lost 7 bases, and 6 bases stayed unmatched. The germline gives CDR1 SGHDN, CDR2 FVKESK. The CDR3 bases are TGTGCCAGCAGCCAAGAGAAACTAGCGGGATTAAATGAGCAGTTCTTC. It translates to CASSQEKLAGLNEQFF.

J is TRBJ1-1 and V is TRBV4-2, with 7 positions matching TRBD1. Germline CDR1 is LGHNA and CDR2 is YNFKEQ. The CDR3 runs to 15 residues. V shed 2 bases, J shed 0 bases, and the junction held 3 bases outside the gene matches. The CDR3 nucleotides are TGTGCCAGCAGCCAAACCGGGACAGTGAACACTGAAGCTTTCTTT. Its translation is CASSQTGTVNTEAFF.

The rearrangement joins TRBV7-9 to TRBJ1-6; 10 bases match TRBD1. V lost 8 bases to trimming and J lost 7 bases; unmatched junction nucleotides: 5. The CDR3 sequence is 14 residues long. The germline V gene encodes CDR1 SEHNR and CDR2 FQNEAQ (reference sequence). The CDR3 spells CASRPGQGNSPLHF. CDR3 coding DNA: TGTGCCAGCCGCCCGGGACAGGGGAATTCACCCCTCCACTTT.

Here the CDR3 reads CASSVGTTDYGYTF. In DNA, the CDR3 is TGTGCCAGCAGCGTAGGCACGACAGACTATGGCTACACCTTC. The chain uses TRBV9 and TRBJ1-2, with a weak D call TRBD1 (5 bases). The V and J ends lost 0 bases and 3 bases respectively, with 9 bases between them. Germline V gene lookup returns CDR1 SGDLS and CDR2 YYNGEE. This CDR3 is 14 amino acids long.

The chain recombines TRBV25-1 with TRBJ1-1; D perhaps matches TRBD1 (6 bases). Per germline, CDR1 MGHDK and CDR2 SYGVNS. V was shortened by 0 bases and J by 5 bases, with 13 bases between the two germline ends. The CDR3 runs 15 residues. The CDR3 loop reads CASSEYSGAGTEAFF. The CDR3 DNA is TGTGCCAGCAGTGAATATTCAGGGGCAGGTACTGAAGCTTTCTTT.

This clone was counted between two and nine times. This rearrangement joins TRBV5-4 to TRBJ1-2; D gene ambiguous. The CDR3 runs to 15 residues. Germline assignment: CDR1 SGHNT and CDR2 YYREEE (reference sequence). Trimming removed 4 bases at V and 8 bases at J, with 21 bases between. The CDR3 protein is CASSLVDRGLLGYTF. DNA of the CDR3: TGTGCCAGCAGCCTGGTAGACCGCGGTCTATTGGGCTACACCTTC.

The chain uses TRBV28 and TRBJ2-7; 8 nucleotides align to TRBD2. The CDR3 extends over 15 amino acids. CDR1 and CDR2 (germline): MDHEN, SYDVKM. Trimming removed 1 base from V and 6 bases from J; junction bases left unmatched: 8. CDR3 in amino acids: CASSLSAGGPPEQYF. CDR3 nucleotides: TGTGCCAGCAGTTTATCCGCGGGAGGCCCACCCGAGCAGTACTTC.

This clone was detected once. V and J are TRBV21-1 and TRBJ1-1; the DNA was not used to check the table's D call, TRBD1. TRBV21-1 is a documented pseudogene. This CDR3 spans 16 amino acids. CDR3 region: CASSPGHPKENTEAFF. Here the CDR3 DNA reads TGTGCCAGCAGCCCGGGACATCCTAAGGAGAACACTGAAGCTTTCTTT.

The chain carries TRBV4-1 and TRBJ2-6; 7 bases agree with TRBD1. V was clipped by 4 bases and J by 1 base; unmatched bases: 7. The CDR3 sequence is 17 residues long. From germline, CDR1 is MGHRA and CDR2 YSYEKL. CDR3 DNA: TGCGCCAGCAGCCTCGGACAGGTCCCATCTGGGGCCAACGTCCTGACTTTC. Protein: CASSLGQVPSGANVLTF.

The chain joins TRBV7-8 to TRBJ1-4; 8 nucleotides align to TRBD1. Trimming cost V 5 bases and J 4 bases; bases outside gene matches: 9. Germline V gene lookup returns CDR1 SGHVS and CDR2 FQNEAQ. This CDR3 is 16 amino acids long. The CDR3 DNA sequence: TGTGCCAGCAGCCCTTTCGGACAGGGTAGTAATGAAAAACTGTTTTTT. Translated: CASSPFGQGSNEKLFF. The full variable domain, completed using reference TRBV7-8 and TRBJ1-4, is GAGVSQSPRYKVAKRGQDVALRCDPISGHVSLFWYQQALGQGPEFLTYFQNEAQLDKSGLPSDRFFAERPEGSVSTLKIQRTQQEDSAVYLCASSPFGQGSNEKLFFGSGTQLSVL.

This chain links TRBV6-6 with TRBJ2-3; D may be TRBD1 (5 bases). Germline V gene sequence: CDR1 MNHNY, CDR2 SVGAGI (reference sequence). Trimming removed 2 bases at V and 0 bases at J, with 12 bases between. This CDR3 contains 16 residues. The CDR3 DNA reads as TGTGCCAGCAGTTACCCAAGGACACCTAGCACAGATACGCAGTATTTT. It is translated as CASSYPRTPSTDTQYF.

This chain uses TRBV7-9 with TRBJ2-4; possibly TRBD1 for D (5 bases). The V gene's germline CDR1 is SEHNR and CDR2 FQNEAQ (reference sequence). V was shortened by 5 bases and J by 2 bases, with 13 bases between the two germline ends. This CDR3 has 15 residues. The CDR3 sequence: CASSLVAGTKNIQYF. The DNA of the CDR3 is TGTGCCAGCAGCCTAGTTGCAGGGACCAAAAACATTCAGTACTTC. Supplemented by reference TRBV7-9 and TRBJ2-4, the full variable domain reads DTGVSQNPRHKITKRGQNVTFRCDPISEHNRLYWYRQTLGQGPEFLTYFQNEAQLEKSRLLSDRFSAERPKGSFSTLEIQRTEQGDSAMYLCASSLVAGTKNIQYFGAGTRLSVL.

This clone was seen a single time. V and J are TRBV19 and TRBJ2-1, with 8 bases that match TRBD2. The CDR3 has 18 residues. V lost 3 bases, J lost 3 bases, and 13 bases stayed unmatched. Per the germline V gene, CDR1 is LNHDA and CDR2 is SQIVND (reference sequence). DNA of the CDR3: TGTGCCAGTAGTATGTCAAGGACTAGCTCGTCGAGCTACAATGAGCAGTTCTTC. Its protein product is CASSMSRTSSSSYNEQFF.

This clone has only one observation. The chain couples TRBV30 to TRBJ2-1; 7 nucleotides line up with TRBD2. This CDR3 has 14 residues. Germline CDR1 reads GTSNPN; CDR2 reads SVGIG (reference sequence). The ends lost 0 bases at V and 9 bases at J; junction bases unmatched: 8. The CDR3 DNA reads TGTGCCTGGAGTGTACGGGGGAGGGGAGGTGAGCAGTTCTTC. It is translated as CAWSVRGRGGEQFF.

The J gene is TRBJ2-7, the V gene TRBV19; 10 bases match TRBD1. Germline values: CDR1 LNHDA, CDR2 SQIVND (reference sequence). The CDR3 runs to 14 residues. V gave up 3 bases and J gave up 3 bases; unmatched junction bases: 2. CDR3 coding DNA: TGTGCCAGTAGTATGACAGGGGGCGGCTACGAGCAGTACTTC. It is translated as CASSMTGGGYEQYF.

The chain is built from TRBV3-1 (or the pseudogene TRBV3-2) and TRBJ2-7; 7 bases line up with TRBD2. V gave up 1 base and J gave up 6 bases; unmatched junction bases: 6. CDR3 length: 14 residues. Germline V CDR1 and CDR2: LGHDT, YNNKEL (reference sequence). CDR3 nucleotides: TGTGCCAGCAGCCAAGGGGAGGGAGCTTTCGAGCAGTACTTC. Translated: CASSQGEGAFEQYF.

This clone was seen only once. The V gene is TRBV19, the J gene TRBJ1-5; D gene ambiguous. V was clipped by 3 bases and J by 0 bases, with 9 bases between them. The length of the CDR3 is 15 residues. Looked up from germline, CDR1 is LNHDA and CDR2 is SQIVND (reference sequence). CDR3 bases: TGTGCCAGTAGTATTGGGCAGACTAGCAATCAGCCCCAGCATTTT. Its protein is CASSIGQTSNQPQHF.

This chain uses TRBV19 with TRBJ1-4; 9 bases align to TRBD1. CDR1 LNHDA and CDR2 SQIVND come from the germline V gene (reference sequence). The CDR3 extends over 17 amino acids. V lost 4 bases, J lost 2 bases, and 8 bases stayed unmatched. This CDR3 reads CASSTRFTGGTNEKLFF. The CDR3 coding sequence is TGTGCCAGTAGTACGAGATTTACAGGGGGCACTAATGAAAAACTGTTTTTT.

The rearrangement joins TRBV2 to TRBJ2-1; perhaps TRBD1 as D (6 bases). Germline CDR1 reads SNHLY; CDR2 reads FYNNEI. CDR3 length: 13 residues. Trimming left V 6 bases short and J 4 bases short, with 10 bases between. Here the CDR3 reads CASRGQGYNEQFF. The CDR3 DNA follows: TGTGCCAGCAGAGGTCAGGGGTACAATGAGCAGTTCTTC.

The table lists this clone with a few counts. The V gene is TRBV18, the J gene TRBJ2-1, with 10 bases matching TRBD2. The CDR3 contains 16 residues. Germline assignment: CDR1 KGHSH and CDR2 LQKENI. The V and J ends lost 3 bases and 9 bases, in that order; junction bases with no gene match: 11. CDR3 loop: CASSPPGAGGRGEQFF. The CDR3 DNA sequence: TGTGCCAGCTCACCTCCGGGAGCGGGAGGGAGGGGTGAGCAGTTCTTC.

This clone was observed a few times. This chain uses TRBV7-2 with TRBJ2-2; 9 bases fit TRBD1. J lost 4 bases, V lost 2 bases, and 5 bases had no gene match. From germline, CDR1 is SGHTA and CDR2 FQGNSA. The length of the CDR3 is 16 residues. CDR3 sequence (DNA): TGTGCCAGCAGCTTATGGGGGACAGGGACCACCGGGGAGCTGTTTTTT. It is translated as CASSLWGTGTTGELFF.

This clone was detected a few times. The CDR3 is CASSQEPGQGNTGELFF. DNA for the CDR3: TGTGCCAGCAGCCAAGAACCGGGACAGGGGAACACCGGGGAGCTGTTTTTT. The chain carries TRBV4-2 and TRBJ2-2; 9 nucleotides line up with TRBD1. With 0 bases clipped from V and 1 base from J, the junction kept 3 bases outside the gene matches. The CDR3 runs 17 residues. CDR1 is LGHNA and CDR2 is YNFKEQ in the germline V gene.

J is TRBJ1-1 and V is TRBV2; TRBD1 aligns across 8 bases. Germline CDR1 and CDR2: SNHLY and FYNNEI. The junction had 11 bases not matched to a gene; V was cut back by 3 bases and J by 2 bases. The CDR3 contains 17 residues. The CDR3 sequence is CASSDQAGGERNTEAFF. The DNA for the CDR3 is TGTGCCAGCAGTGATCAGGCAGGGGGCGAGAGAAACACTGAAGCTTTCTTT.

J is TRBJ2-2 and V is TRBV10-2; 7 bases align to TRBD2. The V segment lost 5 bases and the J segment 1 base; nucleotides outside the gene matches: 1. The CDR3 is 14 amino acids. The germline V gene has CDR1 WSHSY and CDR2 SAAADI. The CDR3 bases are TGCGCCAGCAGTTCGGGAGGGAACACCGGGGAGCTGTTTTTT. It yields the protein CASSSGGNTGELFF.

The chain links TRBV10-1 to TRBJ1-2, with TRBD1 identical over 10 bases. Germline CDR1 WNHNN, CDR2 SYGVQD (reference sequence). The CDR3 contains 15 residues. V was pared by 9 bases and J by 4 bases, with 11 bases of the junction left unmatched. CDR3 nucleotides: TGCGCCAGTCCCCTAGGGACAGGGGTTTTCTATGGCTACACCTTC. Amino acid sequence: CASPLGTGVFYGYTF.

This clone was recorded at least ten times. The J gene is TRBJ1-4, the V gene TRBV19; 8 bases are a match to TRBD1. V gave up 3 bases and J gave up 0 bases; unmatched junction bases: 0. Germline loops: CDR1 LNHDA, CDR2 SQIVND (reference sequence). This CDR3 contains 15 residues. CDR3 residues: CASSMGQATNEKLFF. In DNA, the CDR3 is TGTGCCAGTAGTATGGGACAGGCAACTAATGAAAAACTGTTTTTT.

V gene TRBV5-1 combines with J gene TRBJ1-1, with 9 bases lining up with TRBD1. Trimming removed 4 bases from V and 4 bases from J; junction bases left unmatched: 8. Germline values: CDR1 SGHRS, CDR2 YFSETQ. The CDR3 sequence is 15 residues long. The CDR3 DNA follows: TGCGCCAGCAGCCGGACAGGGGCCCTGGGCACTGAAGCTTTCTTT. This gives the protein CASSRTGALGTEAFF.

Points on this clone: Other DNA sequences in the sample encode the same CDR3. The chain is built from TRBV5-1 and TRBJ2-1; 12 positions agree with TRBD2. V dropped 4 bases and J dropped 0; count of bases not matched to a gene: 2. The CDR3 runs to 16 residues. The germline gives CDR1 SGHRS, CDR2 YFSETQ. The CDR3 region has the DNA TGCGCCAGCAGCCTGACTAGCGGGAGCTCCTACAATGAGCAGTTCTTC. This gives the protein CASSLTSGSSYNEQFF.